The sequence of this TCR beta chain was determined in a study of cytomegalovirus exposure and HLA in healthy donors. Use of 60 Vbeta and 13 Jbeta primers characterized the PCR. TCRdb's copy holds only in-frame clones and misses some; the assay was immunoSEQ multiplex PCR. The data contain around 230,000 clones, around 76% of them singletons. Comments on this clone: Its antigen is unknown.

The CDR3 is made up of 13 amino acids. CDR1 and CDR2 from the germline V gene are MNHEY and SMNVEV (reference sequence). Trimming took 10 bases from V and 5 from J; bases not matched to a gene: 8. Overall study results and limits: Under in vitro conditions, three CMV-associated chains were confirmed as specific for CMV antigens. It was shown in a later analysis that HLA-associated TCR beta chains were more clonally expanded than other, equally common chains. Donor immune exposure was known only as CMV serostatus. In a later analysis, CMV-associated beta chains were mostly HLA-associated, it appeared.

V gene TRBV27 combines with J gene TRBJ2-7; 10 bases match TRBD1. The sequencing input was PBMCs. The source of this sequence is a man aged 40-49 years in good health and CMV-seropositive. The CDR3 loop is CATGQGGLNEQYF. The CDR3 DNA reads as TGTGCCACCGGACAGGGGGGGTTGAACGAGCAGTACTTC.